These 21 T cell receptor beta chains originate from one sample sequenced in a study of human T cells and chemical hapten exposure. The time point here: pre-sensitization, week 0. Treatment here: therapeutic diphenylcyclopropenone sensitization with weekly scalp DPC. MiXCR, applied by TCRdb to the RACE reads, yields one record per CDR3 protein. The sample includes some 330,000 distinct CDR3 sequences, around 5.5% seen only once; the top ten take about 8.7%. Specimen: whole blood, collected in connection with sensitization to the hapten diphenylcyclopropenone (DPC). All receptors derive from a young woman with alopecia areata. Some clones in this sample may be carry-over from other donors' samples.

This clonotype has a count of ten or more. CDR3 DNA: TGTGCCATCAGTGAAGTAAACCAAGGAACCGAGCAGTACTTC. It specifies CAISEVNQGTEQYF. The chain links TRBV10-3 to TRBJ2-7; D is uncertain. Trimming cost V 3 bases and J 6 bases, with 15 bases left between them. CDR3 length: 14 amino acids. The germline V gene encodes CDR1 ENHRY and CDR2 SYGVKD.

In this sample, this clonotype turned up a few times. The J gene is TRBJ1-2, the V gene TRBV6-5, with D possibly matching TRBD1 (5 bases). This CDR3 is built from 10 residues. The V and J ends lost 11 bases and 6 bases respectively, with 10 bases between them. Per the germline V gene, CDR1 is MNHEY and CDR2 is SVGAGI. CDR3: CAVRGNGYTF. The CDR3 DNA is TGTGCCGTCCGGGGGAATGGCTACACCTTC.

The sample holds a few counts of this clonotype. The CDR3 spells CASNSAGDGEQYF. CDR3 coding DNA: TGTGCCAGCAACTCCGCAGGGGACGGCGAGCAGTACTTC. The chain combines TRBV28 with TRBJ2-7; a weak D match, TRBD1 (6 bases). The ends were cut back, 7 bases at V and 6 bases at J, with 16 bases in the middle. CDR3 size: 13 residues. Germline CDR1 and CDR2: MDHEN and SYDVKM. The full variable domain, rest sourced from reference TRBV28 and TRBJ2-7, is DVKVTQSSRYLVKRTGEKVFLECVQDMDHENMFWYRQDPGLGLRLIYFSYDVKMKEKGDIPEGYSVSREKKERFSLILESASTNQTSMYLCASNSAGDGEQYFGPGTRLTVT.

This clonotype appeared a few times. The gene calls are TRBV20-1 and TRBJ2-1; D is perhaps TRBD2 (5 bases). V was pared by 6 bases and J by 2 bases, with 14 bases between. Germline lookup yields CDR1 DFQATT and CDR2 SNEGSKA (reference sequence). The CDR3 totals 14 residues. CDR3 coding DNA: TGCAGTGCCCCATTCGGGGAAACCTACAATGAGCAGTTCTTC. Its translation: CSAPFGETYNEQFF.

The genes are TRBV15 and TRBJ2-6; D gene ambiguous. This CDR3 has 15 amino acids. Germline V gives CDR1 LNHNV, CDR2 YYDKDF (reference sequence). V was trimmed by 0 bases and J by 4 bases, leaving 7 bases between them. The CDR3 DNA sequence: TGTGCCACCAGCAGAGATACGGGCGGGGCCAACGTCCTGACTTTC. This translates into CATSRDTGGANVLTF.

V is TRBV28 and J is TRBJ2-3; 12 nucleotides match TRBD2. Germline V gene data show CDR1 as MDHEN and CDR2 as SYDVKM. The CDR3 is made up of 18 amino acids. J lost 1 base, V lost 3 bases, and 8 bases had no gene match. CDR3: CASSFYPSGGARTDTQYF. CDR3 coding DNA: TGTGCCAGCAGTTTTTATCCTAGCGGGGGGGCGCGCACAGATACGCAGTATTTT.

The J gene is TRBJ1-5, the V gene TRBV6-5, with 9 bases matching TRBD1. Germline V CDR1 and CDR2: MNHEY, SVGAGI. V was clipped by 6 bases and J by 7 bases; unmatched bases: 13. This CDR3 has 16 amino acids. The CDR3 coding sequence is TGTGCCAGCAGACTACAGGGGGCCGGTCGCGACCAGCCCCAGCATTTT. As protein: CASRLQGAGRDQPQHF.

This clonotype was seen many times. The chain has TRBV6-5 and TRBJ1-2; D unclear. The ends were cut back, 7 bases at V and 7 bases at J, with 13 bases in the middle. The CDR3 totals 12 residues. Germline CDR1 and CDR2: MNHEY and SVGAGI. The CDR3 here is CASKLLYGGYTF. In DNA, the CDR3 is TGTGCCAGCAAACTTCTTTATGGTGGCTACACCTTC.

This rearrangement joins TRBV10-3 to TRBJ2-3; TRBD1 matches 10 bases. V lost 6 bases, J lost 3 bases, and 3 bases stayed unmatched. The CDR3 has 14 amino acids. CDR1 and CDR2 (germline): ENHRY, SYGVKD. CDR3 nucleotide sequence: TGTGCCATCAGGGGACAGGGGCGTACAGATACGCAGTATTTT. Translated: CAIRGQGRTDTQYF.

The V gene is TRBV12-3 or TRBV12-4, the J gene TRBJ1-4; D gene unclear. V lost 2 bases and J 16 bases, leaving 11 bases between the germline ends. This CDR3 comprises 11 residues. DNA of the CDR3: TGTGCCAGCAGTTTAACGGTAATTCAGTTTTTT. Protein: CASSLTVIQFF.

This clonotype was counted many times. The gene calls are TRBV12-3 or TRBV12-4 and TRBJ1-5; no reliable D call. The CDR3 contains 12 residues. Deletions cut 6 bases from V and 4 bases from J, with 7 bases between. The CDR3 sequence: CASRSGNQPQHF. CDR3 coding DNA: TGTGCCAGCAGGTCCGGGAATCAGCCCCAGCATTTT.

The chain employs TRBV5-1 and TRBJ1-2; a possible D gene is TRBD1 (5 bases). CDR3 length: 14 amino acids. With 0 bases removed from V and 6 bases from J, the gap between germline ends came to 12 bases. Germline assignment: CDR1 SGHRS and CDR2 YFSETQ. The CDR3 DNA is TGCGCCAGCAGCTTGGGCGCAGGGTTAGATGGCTACACCTTC. This codes for CASSLGAGLDGYTF.

This sequence joins TRBV7-2 and TRBJ2-3, with 10 bases lining up with TRBD2. The CDR3 is made up of 13 amino acids. Germline loops: CDR1 SGHTA, CDR2 FQGNSA. V trimming: 8 bases; J trimming: 4 bases; junction bases outside the gene matches: 3. The CDR3 is CASASGGPDTQYF. The CDR3 DNA reads TGTGCCAGCGCTAGCGGGGGACCAGATACGCAGTATTTT.

This clonotype was counted ten times or more. The chain couples TRBV20-1 to TRBJ1-2; D gene unclear. Germline V lookup: CDR1 DFQATT, CDR2 SNEGSKA (reference sequence). There are 12 residues in the CDR3. Trimming left V 4 bases short and J 8 bases short, with 14 bases between. Written as DNA, the CDR3 is TGCAGTGCTAATAGTGGGGTAGGAGGCTACACCTTC. Translated: CSANSGVGGYTF.

In this sample, this clonotype turned up many times. V gene TRBV28 combines with J gene TRBJ1-2, with unresolved D. V was clipped by 6 bases and J by 4 bases, with 12 bases between them. The CDR3 sequence is 13 residues long. The germline V gene has CDR1 MDHEN and CDR2 SYDVKM. The CDR3 DNA reads as TGTGCCAGCAGGCCCGTCTTATTCTATGGCTACACCTTC. Protein product: CASRPVLFYGYTF.

This clonotype appeared many times. The chain recombines TRBV9 with TRBJ2-3; 9 bases are a match to TRBD2. The V and J ends lost 2 bases and 0 bases, in that order; junction bases with no gene match: 4. The germline V gene has CDR1 SGDLS and CDR2 YYNGEE. The CDR3 is 16 amino acids. In DNA, the CDR3 is TGTGCCAGCAGCGTTAGCGGGGGCCTTAGCACAGATACGCAGTATTTT. Its translation is CASSVSGGLSTDTQYF.

This clonotype was counted between two and nine times. The chain recombines TRBV7-2 with TRBJ1-1, with 7 bases identical to TRBD1. The germline gives CDR1 SGHTA, CDR2 FQGNSA. The CDR3 totals 17 residues. V was pared by 7 bases and J by 4 bases, with 18 bases of the junction left unmatched. For the CDR3, the DNA is TGTGCCAGCACCCCTCGGGCCCAGGGGGTAGATCGCACTGAAGCTTTCTTT. Residues: CASTPRAQGVDRTEAFF.

In this sample, this clonotype turned up many times. The chain links TRBV4-3 to TRBJ2-7; D is perhaps TRBD1 or TRBD2 (6 bases each). The CDR3 is 13 amino acids. The ends were cut back, 3 bases at V and 6 bases at J, with 12 bases in the middle. Germline lookup yields CDR1 LGHNA and CDR2 YSLEER. CDR3 protein: CASSQIQGGEQYF. CDR3 nucleotides: TGCGCCAGCAGCCAGATACAGGGAGGCGAGCAGTACTTC.

The J gene is TRBJ1-3, the V gene TRBV7-8, with unresolved D. The CDR3 consists of 15 residues. Between the trimmed V and J ends, which lost 1 base and 0 bases, there was a span of 7 bases. Germline V gene sequence: CDR1 SGHVS, CDR2 FQNEAQ. CDR3 residues: CASSLEAISGNTIYF. CDR3 coding DNA: TGTGCCAGCAGCTTAGAGGCGATCTCTGGAAACACCATATATTTT.

Ten or more counts support this clonotype. This chain joins TRBV3-1 and TRBJ2-3; 7 bases align to TRBD2. The germline V gene has CDR1 LGHDT and CDR2 YNNKEL (reference sequence). Unmatched junction bases numbered 10, after V lost 6 bases and J lost 1 base. This CDR3 has 16 residues. The DNA of the CDR3 is TGTGCCAGCAGTCATCCCACTAGCGCTGGCACAGATACGCAGTATTTT. It is translated as CASSHPTSAGTDTQYF.

This clonotype was detected only once. The chain has TRBV9 and TRBJ2-5, with no clear D. V gave up 0 bases and J gave up 2 bases, with 11 bases separating them. Germline assignment: CDR1 SGDLS and CDR2 YYNGEE. The CDR3 is 15 residues long. CDR3 DNA sequence: TGTGCCAGCAGCGTAGAAGTAGGTGTGCAAGAGACCCAGTACTTC. This sequence encodes CASSVEVGVQETQYF.